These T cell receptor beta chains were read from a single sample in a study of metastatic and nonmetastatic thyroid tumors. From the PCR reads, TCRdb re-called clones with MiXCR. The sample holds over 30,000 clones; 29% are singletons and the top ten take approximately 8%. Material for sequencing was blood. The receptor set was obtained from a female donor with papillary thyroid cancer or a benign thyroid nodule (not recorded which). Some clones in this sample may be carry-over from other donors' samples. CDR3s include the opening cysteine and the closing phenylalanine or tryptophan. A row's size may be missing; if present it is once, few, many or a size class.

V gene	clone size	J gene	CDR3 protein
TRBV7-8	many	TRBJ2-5	CASLPWEGLAETQYF
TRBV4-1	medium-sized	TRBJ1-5	CASSQELISGTEQPQHF
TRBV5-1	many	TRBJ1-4	CASRSGTFATNEKLFF
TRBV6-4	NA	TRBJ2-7	CASSDSRGSDYEQYF
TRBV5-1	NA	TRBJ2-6	CASSEISGPGANVLTF
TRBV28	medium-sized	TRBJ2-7	CASSKTGKNYEQYF
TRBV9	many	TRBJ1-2	CASSGSRDRLYGYTF
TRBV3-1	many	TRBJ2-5	CASSQVTSGRDSETQYF
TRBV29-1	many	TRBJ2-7	CSVRTGDRAYEQYF
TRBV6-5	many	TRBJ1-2	CASSYSINAAPGGYTF
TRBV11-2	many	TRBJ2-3	CASSLGSGTDTQYF
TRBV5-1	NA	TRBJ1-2	CASTARTGENGYTF
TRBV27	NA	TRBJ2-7	CASRTGRTNSYEQYF
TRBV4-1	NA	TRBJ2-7	CASSPAWVPNEQYF
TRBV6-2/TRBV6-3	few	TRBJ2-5	CASSTSGSETQYF